Each of the 10 T cell receptor beta chains below was sequenced from the same sample in a study of shared clonotypes between healthy human individuals. The protocol was immunoSEQ multiplex PCR, while the TCRdb copy is restricted to in-frame clones and leaves out a portion. The sample carries some 1,600,000 clones, roughly 98% recorded once. Sample: naive CD4+ T cells sorted from blood. Subset given: CD45RA+ positively selected. These receptors all come from a young man in good health.

The J gene is TRBJ2-1, the V gene TRBV9, with no clear D. The CDR3 spans 15 residues. Trimming took off 4 bases at V and 9 bases at J, with 20 bases between the two ends. The germline CDR1 and CDR2 sequences are SGDLS and YYNGEE. This chain's CDR3 is CASSPNPLHTGEQFF. The CDR3 nucleotides are TGTGCCAGCAGCCCCAATCCCCTACACACGGGTGAGCAGTTCTTC.

The V and J genes are TRBV2 and TRBJ2-7; TRBD2 matches 8 bases. The CDR3 loop spans 12 amino acids. CDR1 is SNHLY, CDR2 FYNNEI, per germline. Trimming took 9 bases from V and 3 from J; bases not matched to a gene: 4. In DNA, the CDR3 is TGTGCCAGTATGAGCGGGAGCTACGAGCAGTACTTC. Protein sequence: CASMSGSYEQYF.

The chain links TRBV5-1 to TRBJ2-2; D is possibly TRBD1 (6 bases). V lost 4 bases, J lost 4 bases, and 14 bases lay in between. This CDR3 is 15 amino acids long. Germline V gene data show CDR1 as SGHRS and CDR2 as YFSETQ. CDR3 sequence reads: CASSGDTRSTGELFF. The CDR3 region has the DNA TGCGCCAGCAGCGGGGACACGCGAAGCACCGGGGAGCTGTTTTTT. Full variable domain (missing parts from reference TRBV5-1 and TRBJ2-2): KAGVTQTPRYLIKTRGQQVTLSCSPISGHRSVSWYQQTPGQGLQFLFEYFSETQRNKGNFPGRFSGRQFSNSRSEMNVSTLELGDSALYLCASSGDTRSTGELFFGEGSRLTVL.

This rearrangement joins TRBV4-3 to TRBJ2-1; 8 nucleotides agree with TRBD1. V shed 4 bases and J 9 bases; nucleotides not matched to a gene: 17. Germline CDR1 LGHNA, CDR2 YSLEER. This CDR3 comprises 17 residues. The CDR3 reads CASSRSAGSRGPGEQFF. The DNA of the CDR3 is TGCGCCAGCAGCCGGTCCGCGGGGAGCAGGGGGCCAGGTGAGCAGTTCTTC.

V and J are TRBV6-1 and TRBJ1-3; TRBD1 might be the D (5 bases). Trimming took off 5 bases at V and 7 bases at J, with 12 bases between the two ends. Germline CDR1 and CDR2: MNHNS and SASEGT. The CDR3 has 13 amino acids. The CDR3: CASSTGAGNTIYF. The CDR3 coding sequence is TGTGCCAGCAGTACAGGCGCCGGGAACACCATATATTTT.

This chain joins TRBV4-2 and TRBJ2-7, with 11 bases that match TRBD2. CDR1 is LGHNA, CDR2 YNFKEQ, per germline. CDR3 length: 16 residues. The V gene end was trimmed by 3 bases and the J gene end by 0 bases; junction bases not matched to a gene: 4. CDR3 sequence: CASSQYGTSGSYEQYF. The CDR3 bases are TGTGCCAGCAGCCAGTACGGGACTAGCGGCTCCTACGAGCAGTACTTC.

V usage is TRBV10-3 and J usage is TRBJ2-5, with 9 bases fitting TRBD2. Unmatched junction bases numbered 7, after V lost 7 bases and J lost 1 base. This CDR3 comprises 15 residues. Germline-derived CDR1 and CDR2 are ENHRY and SYGVKD. CDR3 sequence: CAIMASGTPQETQYF. CDR3 nucleotides: TGTGCCATCATGGCTAGCGGGACCCCCCAAGAGACCCAGTACTTC.

The V and J genes are TRBV5-1 and TRBJ2-5; TRBD1 is a possible D gene (6 bases). This CDR3 is 16 amino acids long. Germline lookup yields CDR1 SGHRS and CDR2 YFSETQ. Trimming removed 4 bases at V and 2 bases at J, with 18 bases between. Here the CDR3 DNA reads TGCGCCAGCAGCCAACCGCCGGGACACACGCAAGAGACCCAGTACTTC. This sequence encodes CASSQPPGHTQETQYF.

This rearrangement joins TRBV18 to TRBJ1-3; D unresolved. The length of the CDR3 is 15 residues. CDR1 KGHSH and CDR2 LQKENI come from the germline V gene. Trimming left V 3 bases short and J 2 bases short, with 11 bases between. The CDR3 loop is CASSPVLNPGNTIYF. CDR3 sequence (DNA): TGTGCCAGCTCACCCGTGCTTAATCCTGGAAACACCATATATTTT. The variable domain in full, completed from reference TRBV18 and TRBJ1-3, reads NAGVMQNPRHLVRRRGQEARLRCSPMKGHSHVYWYRQLPEEGLKFMVYLQKENIIDESGMPKERFSAEFPKEGPSILRIQQVVRGDSAAYFCASSPVLNPGNTIYFGEGSWLTVV.

The rearrangement uses TRBV2 and TRBJ2-7; D gene unclear. V was clipped by 3 bases and J by 0 bases, with 6 bases between them. Germline-derived CDR1 and CDR2 are SNHLY and FYNNEI. The CDR3 runs 13 residues. The chain's CDR3 is CASSDWPSYEQYF. CDR3 DNA sequence: TGTGCCAGCAGTGACTGGCCCTCCTACGAGCAGTACTTC.